Included here is one T cell receptor beta chain sequence, with context. The repertoire was sequenced with immunoSEQ multiplex PCR; TCRdb's copy has only in-frame clones and lacks some. The repertoire holds 80,000 to 130,000 clones, with around nine tenths as singletons. This record belongs to a study of T cell changes during pregnancy in multiple sclerosis. The CDR3 runs to 17 residues. Deletions cut 4 bases from V and 8 bases from J, with 25 bases between. V and J are TRBV5-3 and TRBJ2-4; a possible D gene is TRBD2 (7 bases). TRBV5-3 carries the ORF label, with uncertain function. The sequence came from a female donor with multiple sclerosis, enrolled in a pregnancy study. Specimen: peripheral blood, collected in the second trimester of pregnancy. CDR3 nucleotide sequence: TGTGCCAGAAGCCCGGAGGGCCCGGGGGAGGGGGTTCACATTCAGTACTTC. This sequence encodes CARSPEGPGEGVHIQYF.